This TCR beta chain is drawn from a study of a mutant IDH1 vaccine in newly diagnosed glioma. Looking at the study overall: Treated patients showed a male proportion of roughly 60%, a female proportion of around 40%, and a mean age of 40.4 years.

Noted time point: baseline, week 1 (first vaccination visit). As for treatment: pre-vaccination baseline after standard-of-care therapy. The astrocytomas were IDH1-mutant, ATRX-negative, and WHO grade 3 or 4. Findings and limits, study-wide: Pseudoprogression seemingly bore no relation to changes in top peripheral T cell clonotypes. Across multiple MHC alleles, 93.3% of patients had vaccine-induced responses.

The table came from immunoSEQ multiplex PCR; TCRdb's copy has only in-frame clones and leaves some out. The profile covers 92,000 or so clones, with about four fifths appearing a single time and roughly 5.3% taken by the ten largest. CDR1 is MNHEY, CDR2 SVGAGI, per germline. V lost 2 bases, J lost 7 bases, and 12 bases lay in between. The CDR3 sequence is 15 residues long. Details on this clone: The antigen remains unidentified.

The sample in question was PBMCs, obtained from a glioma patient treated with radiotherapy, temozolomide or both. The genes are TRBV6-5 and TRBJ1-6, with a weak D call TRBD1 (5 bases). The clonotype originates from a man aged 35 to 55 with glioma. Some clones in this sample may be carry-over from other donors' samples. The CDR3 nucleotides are TGTGCCAGCAGTTACAGCAGGGTGGAGAATTCACCCCTCCACTTT. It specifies CASSYSRVENSPLHF.